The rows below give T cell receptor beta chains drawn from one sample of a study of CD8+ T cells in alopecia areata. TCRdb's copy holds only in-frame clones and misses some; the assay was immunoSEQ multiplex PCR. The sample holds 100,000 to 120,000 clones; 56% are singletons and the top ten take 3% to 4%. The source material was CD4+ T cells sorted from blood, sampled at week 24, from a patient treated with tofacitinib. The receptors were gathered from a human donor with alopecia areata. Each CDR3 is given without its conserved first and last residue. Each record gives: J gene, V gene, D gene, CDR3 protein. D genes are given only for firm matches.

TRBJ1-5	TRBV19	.	ASSPRGNQPQH
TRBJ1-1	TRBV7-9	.	ASSFSGAGRNTEAF
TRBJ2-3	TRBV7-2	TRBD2	ASSLTSVGPDTQY
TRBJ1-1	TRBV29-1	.	SVEASPSRDTEAF
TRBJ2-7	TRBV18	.	ASSPPSKGPYEQY
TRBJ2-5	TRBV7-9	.	ASSHEVGSQY
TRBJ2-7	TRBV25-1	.	ASSRDGNYEQY
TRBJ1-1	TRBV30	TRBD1	AWSVGDRGFMNTEAF
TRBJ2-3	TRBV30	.	AWSKTGHSRGDTQY
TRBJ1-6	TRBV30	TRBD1	AWSGQTNSPLH
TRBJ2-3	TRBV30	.	AWSLGGTQY
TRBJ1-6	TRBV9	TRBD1	ASSSPDRDLERNSPLH
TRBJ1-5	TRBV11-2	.	ASSSDIRQPQH
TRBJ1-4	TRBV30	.	AWSVWQGAEKLF
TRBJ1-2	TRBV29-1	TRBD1	SSRTGGDYGYT
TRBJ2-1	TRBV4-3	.	ASSHGRGPRAYNEQF
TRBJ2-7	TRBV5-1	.	ASSLVPGGTYEQY
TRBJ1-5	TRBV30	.	AWSPGPYSNQPQH
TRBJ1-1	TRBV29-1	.	SVEQNLNTEAF
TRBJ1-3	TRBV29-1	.	SVEIKSSGNTIY
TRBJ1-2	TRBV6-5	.	ASSEYGLRGYT
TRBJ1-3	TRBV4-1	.	ASSHPLARTGNTIY
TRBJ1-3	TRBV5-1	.	ASSVGGSGNTIY
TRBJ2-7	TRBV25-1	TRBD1	ASSVLGQGGEQY
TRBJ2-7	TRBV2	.	ASTDGPGRNEQY
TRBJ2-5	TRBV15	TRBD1	ATSQPGTGISY
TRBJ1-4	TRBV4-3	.	ASSQDEKLF
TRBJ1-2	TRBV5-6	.	ASSPDRNYGYT
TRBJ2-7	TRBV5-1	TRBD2	ASSFTGGLYEQY
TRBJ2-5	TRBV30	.	AWRLAPQETQY
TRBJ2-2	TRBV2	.	ASSAWNTGELF
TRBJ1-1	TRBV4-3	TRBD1	ASSPRQGGAEAF
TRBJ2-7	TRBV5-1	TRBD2	ASSLELAGAYEQY
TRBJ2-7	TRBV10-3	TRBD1	AISGTGTYEQY
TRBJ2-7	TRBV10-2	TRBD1	ASRGQVIEQY
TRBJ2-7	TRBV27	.	ASSFRQPPYEQY
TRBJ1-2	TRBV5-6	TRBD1	ASSVGGLSYGYT
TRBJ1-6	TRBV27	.	ASSLEGFSPLH
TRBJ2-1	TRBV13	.	ASSLLNSHNEQF
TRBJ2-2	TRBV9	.	ASSVASGGITGELF
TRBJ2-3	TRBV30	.	AWTGGGNTQY
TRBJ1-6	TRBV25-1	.	ASSAEAGLGSPLH
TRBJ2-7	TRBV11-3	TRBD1	ASSSYSGTGGVEQY
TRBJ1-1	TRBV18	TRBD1	ASSRLGQGQQTEAF
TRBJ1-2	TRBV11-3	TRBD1	ASSLTGTASYGYT
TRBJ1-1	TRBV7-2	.	ASSQAQGSGNTEAF
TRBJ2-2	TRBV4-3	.	ASSQDFGGSATGELF
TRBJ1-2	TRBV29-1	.	SVEKTTRSGYT
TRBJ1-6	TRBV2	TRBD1	ASSEGGPGGNSPLH
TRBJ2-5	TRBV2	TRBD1	ASSVDREETQY
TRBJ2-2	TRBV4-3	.	ASSQDEGRGRTGELF
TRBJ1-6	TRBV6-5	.	ASSSPGNSPLH
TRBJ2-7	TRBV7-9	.	ASSLVGPIW
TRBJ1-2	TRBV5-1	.	ASSPGDGTHGYT
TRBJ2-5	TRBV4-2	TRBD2	ASSQGASGGAEETQY
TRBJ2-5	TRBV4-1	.	ASSSEETQY